This TCR beta chain was documented in a study of metastatic and nonmetastatic thyroid tumors. Study in general: Patients with malignant and benign thyroid disease provided blood and tumor or nodule tissue, whose repertoires were compared.

This CDR3 spans 16 amino acids. Trimming took 5 bases from V and 4 from J; bases not matched to a gene: 9. The germline CDR1 and CDR2 sequences are SGHTA and FQGTGA. This clone came up many times. Its antigen remains unknown. Ahead of thyroid surgery, no patient had received treatment of any kind. Findings of the study overall: As reported, TCR beta diversity in blood and tumor was significantly higher in malignant thyroid tumors than in benign nodules.

As processed by the authors: It was from CDR3 differences across clinicopathological groups that a distant-metastasis classifier for papillary thyroid cancer was built. MiXCR was used by TCRdb to re-call the PCR reads. These V and J calls are TCRdb output, not the study's own analysis. This sample has roughly 55,000 clones, with about 17% found just once. Sequenced material: blood. This receptor was identified in a male donor with papillary thyroid cancer or a benign thyroid nodule (not recorded which). Some clones in this sample may be carry-over from other donors' samples. The chain joins TRBV7-3 to TRBJ2-1, with 9 bases that match TRBD2. In DNA, the CDR3 is TGTGCCAGCAGCCCGCTAGCGGGGAGAACTTACAATGAGCAGTTCTTC. Translated: CASSPLAGRTYNEQFF.